This is a list of T cell receptor beta chains from one sample in a study of PD-L1 blockade in urothelial cancer. Data came from immunoSEQ multiplex PCR; TCRdb stores just in-frame clones and leaves some out. The table records over 100,000 clones, around 90% of them present only once. The source was PBMCs, collected around atezolizumab (anti-PD-L1) treatment. These receptors were collected from a man aged 55 to 70 with urothelial cancer. The CDR3 runs from the conserved cysteine through the conserved F or W. D genes are given only for firm matches. Clone size is given for some rows only: seen once, a few or many times, or a class if the clone is expanded.

CDR3,DNA,V,D,size,J
CASSQEAGASNYEQYF,TGTGCCAGCAGCCAAGAGGCGGGAGCCTCCAACTACGAGCAGTACTTC,TRBV4-2,TRBD2,-,TRBJ2-7
CSVGFGVSSYNEQFF,TGCAGCGTTGGGTTCGGGGTCTCTTCCTACAATGAGCAGTTCTTC,TRBV29-1,-,-,TRBJ2-1
CASSARQGAYEQYF,TGTGCCAGCAGCGCCCGACAGGGGGCCTACGAGCAGTACTTC,TRBV11-2,TRBD1,-,TRBJ2-7
CASGYRAGELFF,TGTGCTAGTGGTTACCGGGCCGGGGAGCTGTTTTTT,TRBV12-5,-,-,TRBJ2-2
CASSDLYTGELFF,TGTGCCAGCAGTGACCTCTACACCGGGGAGCTGTTTTTT,TRBV6-4,-,once,TRBJ2-2
CASRVGSVLTDTQYF,TGTGCCAGCAGGGTCGGGAGTGTGCTCACAGATACGCAGTATTTT,TRBV2,-,-,TRBJ2-3
CASSYRGSSEQYF,TGTGCCAGCAGCTATCGGGGGTCGAGCGAGCAGTACTTC,TRBV7-2,-,-,TRBJ2-7
CASSTLAGGPYEQYF,TGTGCCAGCAGCACCTTAGCGGGAGGGCCCTACGAGCAGTACTTC,TRBV7-2,TRBD2,-,TRBJ2-7
CASSVTGTPNTEAFF,TGTGCCAGCAGCGTTACCGGGACACCGAACACTGAAGCTTTCTTT,TRBV7-2,-,once,TRBJ1-1
CASTPGGLTDTQYF,TGTGCCAGCACTCCGGGGGGGCTGACAGATACGCAGTATTTT,TRBV6-5,TRBD2,-,TRBJ2-3